This T cell receptor beta chain appears in the sequencing data of a study of response to subunit inactivated influenza vaccine. Points from the study as a whole: New T cells are recruited in small numbers by each seasonal influenza vaccination, according to the authors' suggestion.

Notes on this clonotype: Its target is unknown.

TCRdb re-called the RT-PCR reads through MiXCR, storing one row per CDR3 protein. The table lists roughly 790,000 distinct CDR3 sequences, approximately 22% of them singletons. Germline V lookup: CDR1 SGHRS, CDR2 YFSETQ. The CDR3 consists of 15 residues. V was pared by 4 bases and J by 5 bases, with 5 bases of the junction left unmatched. This clonotype was sampled from a man in his forties or fifties who received an inactivated influenza vaccine. The sequences come from PBMCs from blood, collected 5 days after vaccination. This chain connects TRBV5-1 to TRBJ2-7, with 14 positions matching TRBD2. This CDR3 reads CASSIGLAGGHEQYF. CDR3 sequence (DNA): TGCGCCAGCAGCATCGGACTAGCGGGGGGCCACGAGCAGTACTTC.